The 29 T cell receptor beta chains in this list originate from one sample, sequenced in a study of T cells in Graves' hyperthyroidism and ophthalmopathy. The TCR beta CDR3 regions underwent amplification using RNA transcripts as the source. The primer set for the first-round RT-PCR of the TCR CDR3 was HTBI. TCRdb ran MiXCR on the multiplex PCR reads and lists one entry per CDR3 protein. The sample has 650,000 to 750,000 distinct CDR3 sequences; 14% are singletons. Sequenced material: blood. The receptors stem from a woman under 30 with Graves' hyperthyroidism.

This clonotype has at least ten counts. The rearrangement joins TRBV30 to TRBJ2-1; D remains unclear. Trimming took 3 bases from V and 4 from J, leaving 7 bases between them. Germline CDR1 GTSNPN, CDR2 SVGIG (reference sequence). The CDR3 extends over 12 amino acids. CDR3 DNA: TGTGCCTGGAGCCTATTGTACAATGAGCAGTTCTTC. Translation gives CAWSLLYNEQFF.

This clonotype turned up a few times. This chain connects TRBV11-3 to TRBJ1-1, with 7 bases identical to TRBD1. The CDR3 has 11 amino acids. J gave up 9 bases and V 5 bases, and 3 bases lay outside the gene matches. CDR1 is SGHNT, CDR2 YENEEA, per germline. In DNA, the CDR3 is TGTGCCAGCAGCCAGGGGGGGAAAGCTTTCTTT. Its protein product is CASSQGGKAFF.

This clonotype appeared many times. This sequence joins TRBV2 and TRBJ2-5, with D unclear. The CDR3 is 11 amino acids. Germline V gives CDR1 SNHLY, CDR2 FYNNEI. The ends were cut back, 4 bases at V and 5 bases at J, with 5 bases in the middle. The CDR3 DNA reads TGTGCCAGCAGTGTTCGGGAGACCCAGTACTTC. Translated: CASSVRETQYF.

The chain couples TRBV20-1 to TRBJ1-1; 9 positions agree with TRBD1. CDR1 is DFQATT, CDR2 SNEGSKA, per germline (reference sequence). The CDR3 sequence is 16 residues long. The V segment lost 1 base and the J segment 3 bases; nucleotides outside the gene matches: 9. CDR3 in DNA: TGCAGTGCTAGAGTCGGGGACAGGGCGGTGGACACTGAAGCTTTCTTT. Translating it yields CSARVGDRAVDTEAFF.

This clonotype was recorded at least ten times. V usage is TRBV29-1 and J usage is TRBJ1-4, with D maybe TRBD1 (5 bases). Deletions cut 4 bases from V and 5 bases from J, with 11 bases between. CDR3 length: 13 amino acids. CDR1 SQVTM and CDR2 ANQGSEA come from the germline V gene. The chain's CDR3 is CSVAGTANEKLFF. DNA for the CDR3: TGCAGCGTTGCCGGGACGGCGAATGAAAAACTGTTTTTT.

This clonotype turned up a few times. The chain is built from TRBV19 and TRBJ1-5, with D hard to call. Germline lookup yields CDR1 LNHDA and CDR2 SQIVND (reference sequence). V was pared by 0 bases and J by 9 bases, with 12 bases between. The CDR3 totals 14 residues. The CDR3 nucleotides read TGTGCCAGTAGTATAGATTCCGTGTCAGGGCCCCAGCATTTT. Encoded protein: CASSIDSVSGPQHF. Filled out from reference TRBV19 and TRBJ1-5, the complete variable domain reads DGGITQSPKYLFRKEGQNVTLSCEQNLNHDAMYWYRQDPGQGLRLIYYSQIVNDFQKGDIAEGYSVSREKKESFPLTVTSAQKNPTAFYLCASSIDSVSGPQHFGDGTRLSIL.

This sequence joins TRBV4-3 and TRBJ2-7; tentatively, D is TRBD1 (5 bases). The length of the CDR3 is 15 residues. The germline V gene has CDR1 LGHNA and CDR2 YSLEER. The germline V and J ends were trimmed by 2 bases and 0 bases, with 11 bases remaining between them. CDR3 protein: CASSQLTGSSYEQYF. The CDR3 DNA reads TGCGCCAGCAGCCAACTAACAGGAAGCTCCTACGAGCAGTACTTC.

A few counts support this clonotype. The chain recombines TRBV7-9 with TRBJ2-1; no clear D. CDR1 and CDR2 from the germline V gene are SEHNR and FQNEAQ (reference sequence). The CDR3 runs to 16 residues. Trimming cost V 5 bases and J 0 bases, with 14 bases left between them. The CDR3 DNA is TGTGCCAGCAGCCCCCGCGGCTTGAGCTCCTACAATGAGCAGTTCTTC. Its translation: CASSPRGLSSYNEQFF. The variable domain in full, completed from reference TRBV7-9 and TRBJ2-1, reads DTGVSQNPRHKITKRGQNVTFRCDPISEHNRLYWYRQTLGQGPEFLTYFQNEAQLEKSRLLSDRFSAERPKGSFSTLEIQRTEQGDSAMYLCASSPRGLSSYNEQFFGPGTRLTVL.

This sequence joins TRBV7-3 and TRBJ2-5; TRBD1 matches at 10 bases. V shed 2 bases, J shed 2 bases, and the junction held 5 bases outside the gene matches. The CDR3 is 16 residues long. CDR1 and CDR2 from the germline V gene are SGHTA and FQGTGA. In nucleotides, the CDR3 is TGTGCCAGCAGCTTAGTAGGGGACAGGGGTCAAGAGACCCAGTACTTC. This translates into CASSLVGDRGQETQYF.

This chain links TRBV5-4 with TRBJ2-1, with 10 bases fitting TRBD2. Germline loops: CDR1 SGHNT, CDR2 YYREEE (reference sequence). The CDR3 loop spans 17 amino acids. The J segment lost 4 bases and the V segment lost 0 bases, leaving 7 bases of the junction unmatched. The DNA for the CDR3 is TGTGCCAGCAGCTTGGCCCTAGCGGGAGTGTCTTACAATGAGCAGTTCTTC. Translation gives CASSLALAGVSYNEQFF.

The table lists this clonotype with a few counts. This clone may be a read error of a much larger clone one base away. The chain is built from TRBV3-1 and TRBJ1-1; TRBD1 is a possible D gene (5 bases). Germline CDR1 LGHDT, CDR2 YNNKEL (reference sequence). CDR3 length equals 17 residues. V lost 1 base to trimming and J lost 5 bases, with 20 bases between them. CDR3 DNA sequence: TGTGCCAGCAGCCAAGGACGCTGGGGGACCCGACATACTGAAGCTTTCTTT. It yields the protein CASSQGRWGTRHTEAFF.

This clonotype was seen only a few times. The chain joins TRBV6-1 to TRBJ2-5; TRBD2 matches at 12 bases. This CDR3 comprises 13 residues. Looked up from germline, CDR1 is MNHNS and CDR2 is SASEGT. With 5 bases clipped from V and 11 bases from J, the junction kept 6 bases outside the gene matches. CDR3 sequence (DNA): TGTGCCAGCAGTAGACTAGCGGGAGTATATCAGTACTTC. Protein sequence: CASSRLAGVYQYF.

This clonotype was seen ten or more times. This chain joins TRBV12-3 or TRBV12-4 and TRBJ2-7; D uncertain. V was cut by 2 bases and J by 2 bases, with 10 bases left in between. This CDR3 comprises 14 residues. Here the CDR3 DNA reads TGTGCCAGCAGTTTAATGGCGGTTACCTACGAGCAGTACTTC. This sequence encodes CASSLMAVTYEQYF.

The table lists this clonotype with many counts. The J gene is TRBJ2-3, the V gene TRBV9; tentatively, D is TRBD1 or TRBD2 (6 bases each). The CDR3 contains 15 residues. V was shortened by 7 bases and J by 2 bases, with 17 bases between the two germline ends. Germline V gene data show CDR1 as SGDLS and CDR2 as YYNGEE. The CDR3 nucleotides read TGTGCCAGCTCGGAGGGGACAACACCCACAGATACGCAGTATTTT. The encoded protein is CASSEGTTPTDTQYF. The entire variable domain, with the rest obtained from reference TRBV9 and TRBJ2-3, is as follows: DSGVTQTPKHLITATGQRVTLRCSPRSGDLSVYWYQQSLDQGLQFLIQYYNGEERAKGNILERFSAQQFPDLHSELNLSSLELGDSALYFCASSEGTTPTDTQYFGPGTRLTVL.

The rearrangement links TRBV18 to TRBJ1-2; D is ambiguous. The germline V and J ends were trimmed by 4 bases and 0 bases, with 15 bases remaining between them. The CDR3 has 16 residues. Per the germline V gene, CDR1 is KGHSH and CDR2 is LQKENI. CDR3 nucleotide sequence: TGTGCCAGCTCACTCAACCGGCGGGGTTCTAACTATGGCTACACCTTC. Translating gives CASSLNRRGSNYGYTF.

To note about this clonotype: Sequence at one end of the junction differs from germline and may be a read error. V and J are TRBV20-1 and TRBJ1-5; the D gene is possibly TRBD1 (6 bases). The germline CDR1 and CDR2 sequences are DFQATT and SNEGSKA (reference sequence). There are 12 residues in the CDR3. The CDR3 loop reads CSGRTGNQPQHF. The DNA of the CDR3 is TGCAGTGGTAGAACAGGGAACCAGCCCCAGCATTTT.

The chain recombines TRBV6-2 or TRBV6-3 with TRBJ2-7; no reliable D call. Trimming stripped 4 bases from V and 7 bases from J, with 11 bases between. Germline lookup yields CDR1 MNHEY and CDR2 SVGEGT. This CDR3 has 12 residues. The CDR3 nucleotides are TGTGCCAGCAGTTCCACTTTTTGGGAGCAGTACTTC. Encoded protein: CASSSTFWEQYF.

This clonotype was counted between two and nine times. V is TRBV5-8 and J is TRBJ2-3; 13 nucleotides agree with TRBD2. V trimming: 5 bases; J trimming: 7 bases; junction bases outside the gene matches: 7. The CDR3 consists of 15 residues. Germline V lookup: CDR1 SGHTS, CDR2 YDEGEE. CDR3 sequence reads: CASSSGTSGINTQYF. CDR3 nucleotides: TGTGCCAGCAGTTCGGGGACTAGCGGGATCAATACGCAGTATTTT.

The chain carries TRBV9 and TRBJ2-7; the match to TRBD2 covers 8 bases. CDR3 length: 17 amino acids. Germline-derived CDR1 and CDR2 are SGDLS and YYNGEE. Trimming cost V 0 bases and J 0 bases; bases outside gene matches: 8. This chain's CDR3 is CASSVGREEGPSYEQYF. The CDR3 nucleotides read TGTGCCAGCAGCGTAGGGCGGGAGGAGGGCCCCTCCTACGAGCAGTACTTC.

On this clonotype itself: At one boundary the junction diverges from the germline segment, which might be a read error. The rearrangement uses TRBV6-9 and TRBJ2-3; 9 bases line up with TRBD2. The CDR3 is 19 residues long. Germline CDR1 and CDR2: MNHGY and SVAAGI. CDR3 bases: TGTGCCGGCAGTTCTAGATATTTTCTAGCGGGACCCCTCACAGATACGCAGTATTTT. Its translation is CAGSSRYFLAGPLTDTQYF.

The chain has TRBV28 and TRBJ1-5, with D tentatively TRBD1 (5 bases). The V and J ends lost 4 bases and 5 bases respectively, with 12 bases between them. This CDR3 has 14 amino acids. The germline V gene encodes CDR1 MDHEN and CDR2 SYDVKM. The CDR3 nucleotides read TGTGCCAGCAGTTCGCCGGGGGGGGATCAGCCCCAGCATTTT. Translating gives CASSSPGGDQPQHF. The full variable domain, its missing parts supplied by reference TRBV28 and TRBJ1-5, is DVKVTQSSRYLVKRTGEKVFLECVQDMDHENMFWYRQDPGLGLRLIYFSYDVKMKEKGDIPEGYSVSREKKERFSLILESASTNQTSMYLCASSSPGGDQPQHFGDGTRLSIL.

This clonotype has a handful of counts. The rearrangement joins TRBV6-1 to TRBJ2-2; D uncertain. This CDR3 is built from 14 residues. CDR1 is MNHNS and CDR2 is SASEGT in the germline V gene. V dropped 6 bases and J dropped 0 bases, with 8 bases sitting between them. The CDR3 sequence is CASSRPTNTGELFF. The CDR3 nucleotides read TGTGCCAGCAGCCGTCCTACGAACACCGGGGAGCTGTTTTTT.

In its sample, this clonotype was seen once. This chain connects TRBV14 to TRBJ1-3, with TRBD1 as a possible D gene (5 bases). Trimming removed 3 bases from V and 1 base from J, with 10 bases in between. CDR1 is SGHDN, CDR2 FVKESK, per germline. This CDR3 spans 15 amino acids. CDR3 in amino acids: CASSHAGTSGNTIYF. CDR3 coding DNA: TGTGCCAGCAGCCATGCGGGGACGTCTGGAAACACCATATATTTT.

This clonotype occurred once. The chain recombines TRBV5-1 with TRBJ2-1; possible D gene TRBD2, 6 bases. Germline CDR1 reads SGHRS; CDR2 reads YFSETQ. Trimming shortened V by 4 bases and J by 0 bases, and 17 bases separated the two germline ends. This CDR3 contains 17 residues. CDR3 bases: TGCGCCAGCAGCACACGCGGTGGGAGGAGCTCCTACAATGAGCAGTTCTTC. It translates to CASSTRGGRSSYNEQFF.

The gene calls are TRBV3-1 and TRBJ1-1; 7 bases match TRBD1. The CDR3 totals 16 residues. Germline-derived CDR1 and CDR2 are LGHDT and YNNKEL (reference sequence). J was trimmed by 2 bases and V by 0 bases; bases with no gene match: 6. The CDR3: CASSQDSGGGNTEAFF. The CDR3, as DNA: TGTGCCAGCAGCCAAGATTCGGGAGGGGGCAACACTGAAGCTTTCTTT.

This chain connects TRBV2 to TRBJ2-5; TRBD2 matches at 10 bases. The ends lost 5 bases at V and 4 bases at J; junction bases unmatched: 10. Germline V gene sequence: CDR1 SNHLY, CDR2 FYNNEI. The CDR3 runs 16 residues. Written as DNA, the CDR3 is TGTGCCAGCAGTTTAGTCACTAGCGGGACAGGAGAGACCCAGTACTTC. Its translation: CASSLVTSGTGETQYF.

This clonotype was picked up a small number of times. This chain connects TRBV30 to TRBJ1-5, with a weak D call TRBD1 (5 bases). Trimming shortened V by 3 bases and J by 6 bases, and 12 bases separated the two germline ends. Germline-derived CDR1 and CDR2 are GTSNPN and SVGIG (reference sequence). The CDR3 has 13 residues. The CDR3 DNA is TGTGCCTGGAGCAGGGAGTTTAGTCAGCCCCAGCATTTT. This codes for CAWSREFSQPQHF.

Many counts were recorded for this clonotype. The chain links TRBV6-2 or TRBV6-3 to TRBJ2-7; the D is unclear. There are 15 residues in the CDR3. The V end lost 1 base, the J end lost 7 bases, and 17 bases lay between the germline ends. Germline V lookup: CDR1 MNHEY, CDR2 SVGEGT. The CDR3 loop is CASSYFPARQLEQYF. The CDR3, as DNA: TGTGCCAGCAGTTACTTTCCGGCCCGGCAGTTGGAGCAGTACTTC.

This clonotype has a count of ten or more. This chain joins TRBV4-3 and TRBJ1-1; 11 bases fit TRBD1. Trimming took 1 base from V and 8 from J; bases not matched to a gene: 6. CDR1 LGHNA and CDR2 YSLEER come from the germline V gene. The CDR3 is made up of 15 amino acids. The CDR3 region has the DNA TGCGCCAGCAGCCAAGTTGGGACAGGGGGATCCGAAGCTTTCTTT. This encodes CASSQVGTGGSEAFF.